This T cell receptor (beta chain) was documented in a study of a mutant IDH1 vaccine in newly diagnosed glioma. Study-wide background: Patients were pretreated with radiotherapy, temozolomide, or both, mostly both.

Data came from immunoSEQ multiplex PCR; TCRdb stores just in-frame clones and leaves some out. Of approximately 100,000 clones in the sample, nearly 90% were seen once. A note on this clone: Its specificity is unknown.

CDR3 length: 16 residues. The germline V gene encodes CDR1 LNHDA and CDR2 SQIVND (reference sequence). Trimming removed 6 bases at V and 6 bases at J, with 21 bases between. Time point reported: week 47, end of study. Every vaccination contained 300 ug of the mutant IDH1 20-mer peptide and was paired with topical imiquimod. This receptor was identified in a woman in her 50s with glioma. The chain couples TRBV19 to TRBJ2-1; D may be TRBD2 (6 bases). This specimen consisted of PBMCs, obtained from a glioma patient whose treatment included an IDH1 peptide vaccine. CDR3 DNA: TGTGCCAGTAGGAGCGGGCGCAGCCTCGCACTCAATGAGCAGTTCTTC. Translation: CASRSGRSLALNEQFF.